This passage covers 26 T cell receptor beta chains from one sample sequenced in a study of monozygotic twins with cystic fibrosis. Method: immunoSEQ multiplex PCR; TCRdb's copy keeps in-frame clones and lacks some. This sample has about 36,000 clones; 90% to 95% occur once, and the top ten carry under 0.25%. Sequences were obtained from blood. These TCRs come from a boy younger than 10 with cystic fibrosis.

The chain carries TRBV27 and TRBJ1-2, with D hard to call. The CDR3 totals 13 residues. Trimming removed 5 bases from V and 3 bases from J, with 10 bases in between. Germline lookup yields CDR1 MNHEY and CDR2 SMNVEV (reference sequence). The CDR3 protein is CASSGGEYYGYTF. For the CDR3, the DNA is TGTGCCAGCAGTGGTGGCGAATACTATGGCTACACCTTC.

There are a few counts of this clone. This chain joins TRBV6-1 and TRBJ2-4; 13 bases align to TRBD2. Trimming took 4 bases from V and 1 from J; bases not matched to a gene: 7. This CDR3 is built from 18 residues. CDR1 is MNHNS and CDR2 is SASEGT in the germline V gene. CDR3 residues: CASSGRLAGGLAKNIQYF. The CDR3 DNA sequence: TGTGCCAGCAGTGGCCGACTAGCGGGGGGCCTCGCCAAAAACATTCAGTACTTC.

This clone was seen once. V and J are TRBV11-2 and TRBJ2-7; D gene uncertain. Deletions cut 1 base from V and 6 bases from J, with 1 base between. The germline gives CDR1 SGHAT, CDR2 FQNNGV. The CDR3 runs 10 residues. The chain's CDR3 is CASSLGEQYF. As DNA, the CDR3 is TGTGCCAGCAGCTTAGGCGAGCAGTACTTC.

V is TRBV14 and J is TRBJ1-2; D is perhaps TRBD1 (5 bases). CDR3 length: 12 residues. CDR1 and CDR2 (germline): SGHDN, FVKESK. V gave up 4 bases and J gave up 8 bases, with 11 bases separating them. The CDR3 here is CASSRSRQGYTF. The DNA of the CDR3 is TGTGCCAGCAGCCGCTCCAGACAGGGCTACACCTTC.

The V gene is TRBV2, the J gene TRBJ1-2; 7 bases are a match to TRBD1. V lost 6 bases and J lost 4; bases outside the gene matches: 5. CDR3 length equals 13 residues. In germline, CDR1 is SNHLY, CDR2 FYNNEI. The CDR3 coding sequence is TGTGCCAGCAGAGGGGGCGCCGGCTATGGCTACACCTTC. Translating it yields CASRGGAGYGYTF.

The V call is TRBV7-9, the J call TRBJ1-3; D remains unclear. This CDR3 has 14 residues. Germline V gives CDR1 SEHNR, CDR2 FQNEAQ (reference sequence). V dropped 5 bases and J dropped 0 bases, with 8 bases sitting between them. The CDR3 region is CASSPAVSGNTIYF. The CDR3, as DNA: TGTGCCAGCAGCCCGGCGGTCTCTGGAAACACCATATATTTT.

This chain links TRBV7-2 with TRBJ2-3; TRBD2 matches at 9 bases. CDR1 is SGHTA, CDR2 FQGNSA, per germline. The trim removed 7 bases at V and 1 base at J, leaving 6 bases unmatched. The CDR3 has 15 residues. The CDR3 DNA reads TGTGCCAGCAACAATATAGCGGGGGGCACAGATACGCAGTATTTT. Translation gives CASNNIAGGTDTQYF.

The gene calls are TRBV6-5 and TRBJ1-1; tentatively, D is TRBD1 (5 bases). Germline lookup yields CDR1 MNHEY and CDR2 SVGAGI. This CDR3 is built from 15 residues. Trimming took 5 bases from V and 0 from J, leaving 13 bases between them. The CDR3 sequence is CASSNPGLMNTEAFF. In nucleotides, the CDR3 is TGTGCCAGCAGTAACCCGGGACTGATGAACACTGAAGCTTTCTTT.

CDR3 amino acids: CARTVRGTEAFF. In DNA, the CDR3 is TGTGCCAGGACCGTCAGGGGCACTGAAGCTTTCTTT. V is TRBV21-1 and J is TRBJ1-1; TRBD1, the table's D call, lacks a check against the DNA. TRBV21-1 corresponds to a pseudogene. The CDR3 loop spans 12 amino acids.

The chain uses TRBV5-5 and TRBJ1-2, with D perhaps TRBD1 (5 bases). CDR3 length equals 16 residues. Per germline, CDR1 SGHKS and CDR2 YYEKEE (reference sequence). Trimming cost V 0 bases and J 14 bases, with 26 bases left between them. CDR3 loop: CASSLALASSGTPRTF. The CDR3 coding sequence is TGTGCCAGCAGCTTGGCCTTAGCGAGTAGCGGGACTCCACGAACCTTC.

A single count supports this clone. The chain carries TRBV20-1 and TRBJ1-6, with no clear D. V was shortened by 1 base and J by 12 bases, with 7 bases between the two germline ends. Germline CDR1 is DFQATT and CDR2 is SNEGSKA (reference sequence). There are 11 residues in the CDR3. DNA of the CDR3: TGCAGTGCTAGAGGAGACCTACCCCTCCACTTT. Translating gives CSARGDLPLHF.

This clone occurred once. The V and J genes are TRBV5-6 and TRBJ2-1, with TRBD2 matching 10 bases. Unmatched junction bases numbered 0, after V lost 1 base and J lost 8 bases. CDR1 SGHDT and CDR2 YYEEEE come from the germline V gene. The CDR3 covers 13 residues. The CDR3 nucleotides read TGTGCCAGCAGCTTGACTAGCGGGGATGAGCAGTTCTTC. It translates to CASSLTSGDEQFF.

The chain combines TRBV5-6 with TRBJ2-1, with no clear D. The CDR3 totals 15 residues. Germline CDR1 is SGHDT and CDR2 is YYEEEE. Trimming left V 1 base short and J 1 base short, with 9 bases between. CDR3 sequence: CASSLILASYNEQFF. CDR3 DNA: TGTGCCAGCAGCTTGATTCTGGCGTCCTACAATGAGCAGTTCTTC.

The genes are TRBV6-5 and TRBJ1-2; possible D gene TRBD1, 5 bases. CDR1 and CDR2 from the germline V gene are MNHEY and SVGAGI. Deletions cut 6 bases from V and 3 bases from J, with 8 bases between. The length of the CDR3 is 12 residues. This CDR3 reads CASSQGYYGYTF. CDR3 DNA sequence: TGTGCCAGCAGCCAGGGTTACTATGGCTACACCTTC.

The rearrangement links TRBV9 to TRBJ1-1; no clear D gene. The CDR3 totals 15 residues. In germline, CDR1 is SGDLS, CDR2 YYNGEE. The V and J ends lost 4 bases and 0 bases respectively, with 13 bases between them. DNA for the CDR3: TGTGCCAGCAGCATCCGAGGAGAATTGAACACTGAAGCTTTCTTT. Protein product: CASSIRGELNTEAFF.

The chain combines TRBV5-6 with TRBJ1-3; no clear D. Germline V gives CDR1 SGHDT, CDR2 YYEEEE. The CDR3 loop spans 15 amino acids. The V and J ends lost 0 bases and 4 bases respectively, with 11 bases between them. In DNA form, the CDR3 reads TGTGCCAGCAGCTTGGATGGGGTCTGGGGAAACACCATATATTTT. It translates to CASSLDGVWGNTIYF.

The genes are TRBV6-5 and TRBJ2-7; perhaps D is TRBD1 or TRBD2 (5 bases each). This CDR3 has 14 amino acids. Germline V lookup: CDR1 MNHEY, CDR2 SVGAGI. Trimming shortened V by 6 bases and J by 2 bases, and 14 bases separated the two germline ends. This CDR3 is CASSHLGRTYEQYF. DNA of the CDR3: TGTGCCAGCAGCCATTTGGGACGGACCTACGAGCAGTACTTC.

In this sample, this clone turned up once. This rearrangement joins TRBV25-1 to TRBJ2-7; D ambiguous. The CDR3 loop spans 12 amino acids. Deletions cut 2 bases from V and 3 bases from J, with 5 bases between. From germline, CDR1 is MGHDK and CDR2 SYGVNS. The CDR3 DNA sequence: TGTGCCAGCAGTGAAGGCGGCTACGAGCAGTACTTC. Protein: CASSEGGYEQYF.

The J gene is TRBJ1-1, the V gene TRBV6-5, with D perhaps matching TRBD1 (5 bases). This CDR3 comprises 13 residues. Trimming cost V 2 bases and J 4 bases, with 8 bases left between them. Germline V gene data show CDR1 as MNHEY and CDR2 as SVGAGI. In DNA, the CDR3 is TGTGCCAGCAGTTACGGGGGGGTCACTGAAGCTTTCTTT. Its protein is CASSYGGVTEAFF.

This chain joins TRBV5-4 and TRBJ1-6; tentatively, D is TRBD1 (6 bases). From germline, CDR1 is SGHNT and CDR2 YYREEE (reference sequence). The CDR3 is 16 residues long. V was trimmed by 7 bases and J by 5 bases, leaving 19 bases between them. For the CDR3, the DNA is TGTGCCAGCTCGCGGGGGGCCCTATTCAATAATTCACCCCTCCACTTT. It translates to CASSRGALFNNSPLHF.

The chain carries TRBV9 and TRBJ1-1, with TRBD1 matching 10 bases. CDR1 is SGDLS and CDR2 is YYNGEE in the germline V gene. V trimming: 4 bases; J trimming: 5 bases; junction bases outside the gene matches: 11. The CDR3 runs 16 residues. The CDR3 region is CASSSRTGGSETEAFF. Written as DNA, the CDR3 is TGTGCCAGCAGCTCCCGGACAGGGGGGAGTGAGACTGAAGCTTTCTTT.

The chain recombines TRBV5-5 with TRBJ1-5; D call uncertain. CDR3 length: 14 amino acids. CDR1 is SGHKS, CDR2 YYEKEE, per germline (reference sequence). V was cut by 4 bases and J by 1 base, with 9 bases left in between. The CDR3 nucleotides read TGTGCCAGCAGCCCCTTAGACAGCAATCAGCCCCAGCATTTT. Residues: CASSPLDSNQPQHF.

V and J are TRBV5-5 and TRBJ1-4; 7 nucleotides line up with TRBD1. Germline CDR1 reads SGHKS; CDR2 reads YYEKEE (reference sequence). The CDR3 loop spans 15 amino acids. The ends lost 0 bases at V and 7 bases at J; junction bases unmatched: 6. The CDR3 nucleotides read TGTGCCAGCAGCTTGGCCGGGACAGTTGGTGAAAAACTGTTTTTT. Protein sequence: CASSLAGTVGEKLFF.

The chain joins TRBV11-2 to TRBJ1-1, with D perhaps TRBD1 (6 bases). The CDR3 spans 15 residues. Germline assignment: CDR1 SGHAT and CDR2 FQNNGV. V lost 1 base to trimming and J lost 5 bases, with 14 bases between them. CDR3 bases: TGTGCCAGCAGCTTAGTAAGGCAGGGGTGGACTGAAGCTTTCTTT. Translated, it gives CASSLVRQGWTEAFF.

V is TRBV5-5 and J is TRBJ1-6; D is perhaps TRBD1 (5 bases). The CDR3 is 14 residues long. Trimming cost V 2 bases and J 10 bases, with 13 bases left between them. Germline CDR1 and CDR2: SGHKS and YYEKEE (reference sequence). The CDR3 loop reads CASSFGGQGSPLHF. DNA for the CDR3: TGTGCCAGCAGCTTCGGGGGTCAGGGCTCACCCCTCCACTTT.

V is TRBV4-3 and J is TRBJ2-1; D is uncertain. The germline CDR1 and CDR2 sequences are LGHNA and YSLEER. This CDR3 spans 14 amino acids. Deletions cut 1 base from V and 3 bases from J, with 7 bases between. The CDR3 loop is CASSQGWGYNEQFF. CDR3 sequence (DNA): TGCGCCAGCAGCCAAGGGTGGGGCTACAATGAGCAGTTCTTC.